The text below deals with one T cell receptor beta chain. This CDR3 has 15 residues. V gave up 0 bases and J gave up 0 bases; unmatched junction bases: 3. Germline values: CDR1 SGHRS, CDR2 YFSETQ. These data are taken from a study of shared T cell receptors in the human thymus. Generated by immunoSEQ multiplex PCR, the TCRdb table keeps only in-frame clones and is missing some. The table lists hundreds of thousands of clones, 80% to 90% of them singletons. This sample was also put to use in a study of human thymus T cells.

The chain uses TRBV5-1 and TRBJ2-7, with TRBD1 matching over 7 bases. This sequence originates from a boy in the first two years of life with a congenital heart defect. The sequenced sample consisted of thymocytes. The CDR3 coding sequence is TGCGCCAGCAGCTTGGCAAGGGACAGCTCCTACGAGCAGTACTTC. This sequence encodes CASSLARDSSYEQYF.